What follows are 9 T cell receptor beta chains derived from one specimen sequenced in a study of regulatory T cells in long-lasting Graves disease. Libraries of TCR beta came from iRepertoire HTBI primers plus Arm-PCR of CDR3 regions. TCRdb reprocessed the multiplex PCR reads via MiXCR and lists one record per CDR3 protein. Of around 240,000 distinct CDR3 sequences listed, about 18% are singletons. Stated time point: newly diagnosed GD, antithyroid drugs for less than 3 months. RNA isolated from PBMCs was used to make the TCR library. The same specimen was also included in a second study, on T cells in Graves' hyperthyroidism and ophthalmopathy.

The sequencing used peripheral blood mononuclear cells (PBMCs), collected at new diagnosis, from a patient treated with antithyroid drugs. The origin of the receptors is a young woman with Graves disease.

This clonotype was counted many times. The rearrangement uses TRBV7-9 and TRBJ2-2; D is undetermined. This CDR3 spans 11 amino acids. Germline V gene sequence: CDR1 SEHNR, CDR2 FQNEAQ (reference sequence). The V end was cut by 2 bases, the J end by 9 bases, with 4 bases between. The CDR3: CASSLLRELFF. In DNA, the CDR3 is TGTGCCAGCAGCTTACTGCGGGAGCTGTTTTTT.

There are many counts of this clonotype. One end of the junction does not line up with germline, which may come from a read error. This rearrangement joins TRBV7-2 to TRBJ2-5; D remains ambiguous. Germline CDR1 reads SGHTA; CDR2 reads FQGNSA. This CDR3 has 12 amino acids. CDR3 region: CASSFNHEARNF. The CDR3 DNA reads TGTGCCAGCAGCTTCAACCACGAGGCAAGGAACTTC.

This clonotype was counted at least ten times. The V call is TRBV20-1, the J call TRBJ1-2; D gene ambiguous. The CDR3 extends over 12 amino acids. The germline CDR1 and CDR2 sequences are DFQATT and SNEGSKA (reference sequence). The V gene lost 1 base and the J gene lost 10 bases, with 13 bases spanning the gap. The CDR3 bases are TGCAGTGCTAGAGTGGCGGAAACATACTACACCTTC. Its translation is CSARVAETYYTF.

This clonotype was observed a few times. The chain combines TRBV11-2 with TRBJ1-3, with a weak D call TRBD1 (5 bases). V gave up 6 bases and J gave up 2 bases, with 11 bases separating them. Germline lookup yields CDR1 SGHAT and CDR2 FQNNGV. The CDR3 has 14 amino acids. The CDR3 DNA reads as TGTGCCAGCAGGTCGACAGTAGCTGGAAACACCATATATTTT. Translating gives CASRSTVAGNTIYF. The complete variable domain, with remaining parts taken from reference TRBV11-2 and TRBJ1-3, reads EAGVAQSPRYKIIEKRQSVAFWCNPISGHATLYWYQQILGQGPKLLIQFQNNGVVDDSQLPKDRFSAERLKGVDSTLKIQPAKLEDSAVYLCASRSTVAGNTIYFGEGSWLTVV.

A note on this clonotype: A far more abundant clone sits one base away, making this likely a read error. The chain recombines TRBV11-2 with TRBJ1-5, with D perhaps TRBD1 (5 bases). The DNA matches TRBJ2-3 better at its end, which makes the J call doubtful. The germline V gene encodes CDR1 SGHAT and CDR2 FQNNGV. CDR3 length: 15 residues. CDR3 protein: CASSLPGNSNQPQYF. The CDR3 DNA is TGTGCCAGCAGCTTACCAGGGAATAGCAATCAGCCCCAGTATTTT.

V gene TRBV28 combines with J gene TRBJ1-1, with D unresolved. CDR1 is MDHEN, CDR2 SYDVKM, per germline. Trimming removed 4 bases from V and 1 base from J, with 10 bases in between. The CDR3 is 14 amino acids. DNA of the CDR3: TGTGCCAGCAGTTGGAACGTGGGGAACACTGAAGCTTTCTTT. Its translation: CASSWNVGNTEAFF.

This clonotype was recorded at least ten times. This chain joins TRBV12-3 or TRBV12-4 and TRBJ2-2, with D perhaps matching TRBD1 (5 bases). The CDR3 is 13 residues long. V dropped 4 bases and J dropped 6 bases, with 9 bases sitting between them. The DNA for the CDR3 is TGTGCCAGCAGTTCAGACAGTCCCGGGGAGCTGTTTTTT. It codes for CASSSDSPGELFF.

In nucleotides, the CDR3 is TGTGCCAGCAGCCAAGCCCTCCGGGGGGGCCCAGATACGCAGTATTTT. This sequence encodes CASSQALRGGPDTQYF. V and J are TRBV4-2 and TRBJ2-3; 8 positions match TRBD2. The germline V gene encodes CDR1 LGHNA and CDR2 YNFKEQ. This CDR3 spans 16 amino acids. Trimming at V came to 1 base and at J to 4 bases, leaving 7 bases not matched to a gene.

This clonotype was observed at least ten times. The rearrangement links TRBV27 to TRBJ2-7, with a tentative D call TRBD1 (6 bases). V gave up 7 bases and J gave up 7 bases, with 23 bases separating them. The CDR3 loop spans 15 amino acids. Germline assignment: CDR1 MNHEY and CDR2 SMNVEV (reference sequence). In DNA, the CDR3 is TGTGCCAGCACCCAAAACAGGGCCCTCTTATCTGAGCAGTACTTC. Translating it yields CASTQNRALLSEQYF.